These T cell receptor beta chains were read from a single sample in a study of blood T cell repertoires in COVID-19. Assay: immunoSEQ multiplex PCR; the TCRdb copy retains only in-frame clones and omits some. Among 200,000 to 250,000 clones listed, around four fifths were seen once. Sequenced sample: peripheral blood. Every receptor here comes from a man aged 25 to 40 with active or convalescent COVID-19. The CDR3 runs from the conserved cysteine through the conserved F or W. Each record gives: D gene, V gene, clone size, J gene, CDR3 DNA, CDR3 protein. The D gene is left open where the match is weak. A row's size may be missing; if present it is once, few, many or a size class.

D gene: NA; V gene: TRBV5-1; clone size: NA; J gene: TRBJ1-2; CDR3 DNA: TGCGCCAGCAGCTTGGAACTGATTAACTATGGCTACACCTTC; CDR3 protein: CASSLELINYGYTF
D gene: NA; V gene: TRBV5-4; clone size: NA; J gene: TRBJ1-2; CDR3 DNA: TGTGCCAGCAGCCCCGACGCGGGGGGCTCCTATGGCTACACCTTC; CDR3 protein: CASSPDAGGSYGYTF
D gene: NA; V gene: TRBV3-1/TRBV3-2; clone size: NA; J gene: TRBJ1-1; CDR3 DNA: TGTGCCAGCCTCGGGGGCACTGAAGCTTTCTTT; CDR3 protein: CASLGGTEAFF
D gene: NA; V gene: TRBV27; clone size: NA; J gene: TRBJ1-3; CDR3 DNA: TGTGCCAGCAGTTTGAAGCGGGACCCGGGCTCTGGAAACACCATATATTTT; CDR3 protein: CASSLKRDPGSGNTIYF
D gene: NA; V gene: TRBV6-5; clone size: few; J gene: TRBJ1-4; CDR3 DNA: TGTGCCAGCAGTTACTCGAGTTGGGGGGCTAATGAAAAACTGTTTTTT; CDR3 protein: CASSYSSWGANEKLFF
D gene: NA; V gene: TRBV5-6; clone size: NA; J gene: TRBJ1-2; CDR3 DNA: TGTGCCAGCACCTTCGCCTCCGGGGGGCGAAACTATGGCTACACCTTC; CDR3 protein: CASTFASGGRNYGYTF
D gene: NA; V gene: TRBV6-5; clone size: NA; J gene: TRBJ2-2; CDR3 DNA: TGTGCCAGCAGTTATAGTATCCCGGGAGCTGCCGGGGAGCTGTTTTTT; CDR3 protein: CASSYSIPGAAGELFF
D gene: NA; V gene: TRBV30; clone size: few; J gene: TRBJ2-2; CDR3 DNA: TGTGCCTGGAGTTTGACTAGTTACACCGGGGAGCTGTTTTTT; CDR3 protein: CAWSLTSYTGELFF
D gene: NA; V gene: TRBV11-2; clone size: NA; J gene: TRBJ2-3; CDR3 DNA: TGTGCCAGCAGCTTATTAGGACAGAGCACAGATACGCAGTATTTT; CDR3 protein: CASSLLGQSTDTQYF
D gene: NA; V gene: TRBV28; clone size: NA; J gene: TRBJ2-1; CDR3 DNA: TGTGCCAGCACCCTCCTGGGAGCGGCCTCCTACAATGAGCAGTTCTTC; CDR3 protein: CASTLLGAASYNEQFF
D gene: TRBD1; V gene: TRBV7-2; clone size: NA; J gene: TRBJ2-7; CDR3 DNA: TGTGCCAGCAGCCCGCGACAGGGTTTGGTGGTAGAGCAGTACTTC; CDR3 protein: CASSPRQGLVVEQYF
D gene: NA; V gene: TRBV13; clone size: NA; J gene: TRBJ2-3; CDR3 DNA: TGTGCCAGCAGCTTGGGGACTCCCCGGAGCGCAGATACGCAGTATTTT; CDR3 protein: CASSLGTPRSADTQYF
D gene: NA; V gene: TRBV6-2/TRBV6-3; clone size: NA; J gene: TRBJ2-6; CDR3 DNA: TGTGCCAGCAGTTACGGGCTGCCCTCTGGGGCCAACGTCCTGACTTTC; CDR3 protein: CASSYGLPSGANVLTF
D gene: TRBD2; V gene: TRBV7-2; clone size: NA; J gene: TRBJ2-3; CDR3 DNA: TGTGCCAGCAGCGCCGTAGCGGGAGTGGGCACAGATACGCAGTATTTT; CDR3 protein: CASSAVAGVGTDTQYF
D gene: NA; V gene: TRBV25-1; clone size: NA; J gene: TRBJ1-1; CDR3 DNA: TGTGCCAGCAGTGAATTATTCAACACTGAAGCTTTCTTT; CDR3 protein: CASSELFNTEAFF
D gene: NA; V gene: TRBV3-1/TRBV3-2; clone size: once; J gene: TRBJ1-4; CDR3 DNA: TGTGCCAGCAGCCAGGGACACCTGGGGCGACTGTTTTTT; CDR3 protein: CASSQGHLGRLFF
D gene: NA; V gene: TRBV3-1/TRBV3-2; clone size: once; J gene: TRBJ1-1; CDR3 DNA: TGTGCCAGCAGCCAAGACACGGCAGGGTTATCCCAAGCTTTCTTT; CDR3 protein: CASSQDTAGLSQAFF
D gene: TRBD1; V gene: TRBV11-2; clone size: NA; J gene: TRBJ2-7; CDR3 DNA: TGTGCCAGCAGCTCCCCGGACAGGGGGGCCTACGAGCAGTACTTC; CDR3 protein: CASSSPDRGAYEQYF
D gene: TRBD1; V gene: TRBV9; clone size: NA; J gene: TRBJ2-7; CDR3 DNA: TGTGCCAGCAGTGCCGGGACAGGGTATTACGAGCAGTACTTC; CDR3 protein: CASSAGTGYYEQYF
D gene: NA; V gene: TRBV30; clone size: many; J gene: TRBJ2-5; CDR3 DNA: TGTGCCTGGAGTTGGACAGGCGGGGCGCAAGAGACCCAGTACTTC; CDR3 protein: CAWSWTGGAQETQYF
D gene: NA; V gene: TRBV6-5; clone size: NA; J gene: TRBJ2-7; CDR3 DNA: TGTGCCAGCGCCAGGGGCGGGAGCTCCTACGAGCAGTACTTC; CDR3 protein: CASARGGSSYEQYF
D gene: NA; V gene: TRBV3-1/TRBV3-2; clone size: NA; J gene: TRBJ2-7; CDR3 DNA: TGTGCCAGCAGCCTCAAGGGGGGACTACCCTACGAGCAGTACTTC; CDR3 protein: CASSLKGGLPYEQYF
D gene: NA; V gene: TRBV11-2; clone size: NA; J gene: TRBJ1-4; CDR3 DNA: TGTGCCAGCAGCTTACAGGGGCGGGAAAAACTGTTTTTT; CDR3 protein: CASSLQGREKLFF
D gene: NA; V gene: TRBV20-1; clone size: few; J gene: TRBJ1-6; CDR3 DNA: TGCAGTGCTAGTACTGCCCAGGACAGAATTAATTCACCCCTCCACTTT; CDR3 protein: CSASTAQDRINSPLHF
D gene: TRBD1; V gene: TRBV5-4; clone size: once; J gene: TRBJ1-4; CDR3 DNA: TGTGCCAGCAGCTCCCCGACAGGGGCAAAACTGTTTTTT; CDR3 protein: CASSSPTGAKLFF
D gene: NA; V gene: TRBV2; clone size: NA; J gene: TRBJ1-6; CDR3 DNA: TGTGCCAGCAGTGTTCAGGGTAATAATTCACCCCTCCACTTT; CDR3 protein: CASSVQGNNSPLHF
D gene: NA; V gene: TRBV2; clone size: NA; J gene: TRBJ1-2; CDR3 DNA: TGTGCCAGCAGTCATGACAGTACTAATGGCTACACCTTC; CDR3 protein: CASSHDSTNGYTF
D gene: TRBD2; V gene: TRBV19; clone size: once; J gene: TRBJ2-1; CDR3 DNA: TGTGCCAGTATAGGTTATAGCGGGAGTGGTTCGTATGAGCAGTTCTTC; CDR3 protein: CASIGYSGSGSYEQFF
D gene: NA; V gene: TRBV6-2/TRBV6-3; clone size: NA; J gene: TRBJ1-1; CDR3 DNA: TGTGCCAGCAGTTACAACCGCAGAGCGGTGGGATCTGAAGCTTTCTTT; CDR3 protein: CASSYNRRAVGSEAFF
D gene: TRBD2; V gene: TRBV6-5; clone size: NA; J gene: TRBJ2-7; CDR3 DNA: TGTGCCAGCAGTACCCCTGGGGGGGTCCCCGAGCAGTACTTC; CDR3 protein: CASSTPGGVPEQYF
D gene: TRBD2; V gene: TRBV4-2; clone size: NA; J gene: TRBJ2-1; CDR3 DNA: TGTGCCAGCAGCCAGAGCGGGGTTTTCAAAGAGCAGTTCTTC; CDR3 protein: CASSQSGVFKEQFF
D gene: NA; V gene: TRBV18; clone size: NA; J gene: TRBJ1-5; CDR3 DNA: TGTGCCAGCTCACCGGGAGAGGGCCGGCAGCCCCAGCATTTT; CDR3 protein: CASSPGEGRQPQHF
D gene: TRBD1; V gene: TRBV5-1; clone size: NA; J gene: TRBJ1-1; CDR3 DNA: TGCGCCAGCAGCTTGGTCCCAGCCGGGACAGGTGAAGCTTTCTTT; CDR3 protein: CASSLVPAGTGEAFF
D gene: NA; V gene: TRBV5-1; clone size: once; J gene: TRBJ1-2; CDR3 DNA: TGCGCCAGCAGCATGGGGGCACTAGCTAACTATGGCTACACCTTC; CDR3 protein: CASSMGALANYGYTF
D gene: NA; V gene: TRBV28; clone size: NA; J gene: TRBJ1-2; CDR3 DNA: TGTGCCAGCAGTCAAACTGATAGTCGTGGCTACACCTTC; CDR3 protein: CASSQTDSRGYTF
D gene: TRBD2; V gene: TRBV28; clone size: NA; J gene: TRBJ2-1; CDR3 DNA: TGTGCCAGCAGGATTGATAGCGGGATCGGGAATGAGCAGTTCTTC; CDR3 protein: CASRIDSGIGNEQFF
D gene: TRBD1; V gene: TRBV19; clone size: NA; J gene: TRBJ1-1; CDR3 DNA: TGTGCCAGTAGAACCGGGACAGGGATTTTTGAAGCTTTCTTT; CDR3 protein: CASRTGTGIFEAFF
D gene: NA; V gene: TRBV24-1; clone size: NA; J gene: TRBJ2-5; CDR3 DNA: TGTGCCACCAGTGATTATCAGGGGAGTTTGGAGACCCAGTACTTC; CDR3 protein: CATSDYQGSLETQYF